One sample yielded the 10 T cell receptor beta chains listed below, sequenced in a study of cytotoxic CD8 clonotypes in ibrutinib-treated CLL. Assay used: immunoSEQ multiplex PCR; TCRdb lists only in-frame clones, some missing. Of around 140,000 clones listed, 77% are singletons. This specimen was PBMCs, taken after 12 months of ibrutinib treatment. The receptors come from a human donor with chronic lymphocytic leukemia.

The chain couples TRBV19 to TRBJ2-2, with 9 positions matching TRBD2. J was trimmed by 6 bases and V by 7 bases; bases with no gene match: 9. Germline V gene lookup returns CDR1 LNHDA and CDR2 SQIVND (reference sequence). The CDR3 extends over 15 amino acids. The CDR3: CASTYSGSMAGELFF. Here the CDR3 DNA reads TGTGCCAGTACTTATAGCGGGAGCATGGCCGGGGAGCTGTTTTTT.

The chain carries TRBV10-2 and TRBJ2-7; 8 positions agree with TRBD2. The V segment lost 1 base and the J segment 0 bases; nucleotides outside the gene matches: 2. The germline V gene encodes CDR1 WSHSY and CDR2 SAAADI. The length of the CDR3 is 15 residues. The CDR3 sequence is CASSEWSGGSYEQYF. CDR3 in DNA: TGCGCCAGCAGTGAGTGGAGCGGGGGCTCCTACGAGCAGTACTTC.

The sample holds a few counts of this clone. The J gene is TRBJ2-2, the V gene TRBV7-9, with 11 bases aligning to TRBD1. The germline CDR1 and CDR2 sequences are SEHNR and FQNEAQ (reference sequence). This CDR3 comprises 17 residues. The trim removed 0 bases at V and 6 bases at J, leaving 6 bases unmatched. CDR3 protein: CASSLARPGQGAGELFF. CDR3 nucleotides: TGTGCCAGCAGCTTAGCCCGACCGGGACAGGGGGCCGGGGAGCTGTTTTTT.

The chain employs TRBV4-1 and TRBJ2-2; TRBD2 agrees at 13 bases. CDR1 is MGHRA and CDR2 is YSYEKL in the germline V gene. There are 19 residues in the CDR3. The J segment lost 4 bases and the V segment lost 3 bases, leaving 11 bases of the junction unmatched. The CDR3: CASSHPGLAGAAGTGELFF. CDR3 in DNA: TGCGCCAGCAGCCACCCCGGACTAGCGGGGGCCGCGGGCACCGGGGAGCTGTTTTTT.

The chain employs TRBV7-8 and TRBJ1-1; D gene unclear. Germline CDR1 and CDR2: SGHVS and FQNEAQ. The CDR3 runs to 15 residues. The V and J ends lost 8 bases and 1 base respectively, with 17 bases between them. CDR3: CASGRTVGPNTEAFF. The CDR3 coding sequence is TGTGCCAGCGGTCGGACGGTCGGGCCGAACACTGAAGCTTTCTTT. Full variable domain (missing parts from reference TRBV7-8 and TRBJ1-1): GAGVSQSPRYKVAKRGQDVALRCDPISGHVSLFWYQQALGQGPEFLTYFQNEAQLDKSGLPSDRFFAERPEGSVSTLKIQRTQQEDSAVYLCASGRTVGPNTEAFFGQGTRLTVV.

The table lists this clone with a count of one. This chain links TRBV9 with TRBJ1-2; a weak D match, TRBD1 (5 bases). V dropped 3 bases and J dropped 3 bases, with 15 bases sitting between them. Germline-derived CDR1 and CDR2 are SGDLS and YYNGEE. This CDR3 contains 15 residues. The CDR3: CASSAEQGAHYGYTF. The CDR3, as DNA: TGTGCCAGCAGCGCCGAGCAGGGCGCTCACTATGGCTACACCTTC.

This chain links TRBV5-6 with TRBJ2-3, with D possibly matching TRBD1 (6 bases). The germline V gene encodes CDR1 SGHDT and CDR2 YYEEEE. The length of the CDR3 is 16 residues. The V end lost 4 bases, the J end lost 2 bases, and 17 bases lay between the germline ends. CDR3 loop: CASSPRDIVVTDTQYF. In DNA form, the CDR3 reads TGTGCCAGCAGCCCCCGGGACATCGTCGTCACAGATACGCAGTATTTT.

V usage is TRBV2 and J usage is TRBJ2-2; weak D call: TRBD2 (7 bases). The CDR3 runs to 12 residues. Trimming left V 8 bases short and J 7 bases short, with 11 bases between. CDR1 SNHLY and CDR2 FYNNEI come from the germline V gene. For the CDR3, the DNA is TGTGCCAGCCGGGGGGCGGACGGGGAGCTGTTTTTT. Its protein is CASRGADGELFF.

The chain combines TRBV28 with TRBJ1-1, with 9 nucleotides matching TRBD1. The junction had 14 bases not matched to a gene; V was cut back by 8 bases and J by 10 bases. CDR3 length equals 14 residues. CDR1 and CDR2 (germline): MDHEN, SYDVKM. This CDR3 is CASPPARDRVGAFF. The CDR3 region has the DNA TGTGCCAGCCCCCCCGCCAGGGACAGGGTCGGAGCTTTCTTT.

The CDR3 protein is CASSAQGVTGTDTQYF. CDR3 DNA sequence: TGTGCCAGCAGTGCGCAGGGGGTAACTGGCACAGATACGCAGTATTTT. V gene TRBV27 combines with J gene TRBJ2-3, with 7 bases aligning to TRBD1. V gave up 5 bases and J gave up 1 base; unmatched junction bases: 9. The CDR3 runs to 16 residues. CDR1 MNHEY and CDR2 SMNVEV come from the germline V gene (reference sequence).